The clone carrying this TCR beta chain was counted between two and nine times. The target antigen is unknown. Each CDR3 protein is one row after TCRdb ran MiXCR on the RT-PCR reads. The sample yields 750,000 to 850,000 distinct CDR3 sequences, roughly 20% seen once. This CDR3 is 17 amino acids long. V gave up 5 bases and J gave up 0 bases, with 17 bases separating them. Germline assignment: CDR1 KGHDR and CDR2 SFDVKD. This specimen belongs to a study of response to subunit inactivated influenza vaccine. Whole-study findings and limits: Authors suggested seasonal influenza vaccinations each recruit few new T cells.

The chain uses TRBV24-1 and TRBJ2-3; the D gene is possibly TRBD1 (5 bases). This clonotype was obtained from a man in his fifties or sixties who received an inactivated influenza vaccine. The sequenced sample was PBMCs from blood, obtained around 5 days after vaccination. CDR3 sequence: CATSGHFDRESTDTQYF. As DNA, the CDR3 is TGTGCCACCAGTGGCCACTTCGACAGAGAAAGCACAGATACGCAGTATTTT.